The 12 T cell receptor beta chains below all came from one sample that was sequenced in a study of shared T cell receptors in the human thymus. Sequenced by immunoSEQ multiplex PCR; TCRdb stores in-frame clones only, minus some. Of fewer than 700,000 clones in the sample, roughly 88% were seen once. These data were also filed under a second study, of human thymus T cells.

Sequencing was performed on thymocytes. The receptors here all came from a boy in the first two years of life with a congenital heart defect.

The chain recombines TRBV29-1 with TRBJ2-4; D ambiguous. The germline gives CDR1 SQVTM, CDR2 ANQGSEA. The CDR3 loop spans 12 amino acids. V lost 7 bases and J lost 0, with 7 bases in between. The DNA of the CDR3 is TGCAGCGGGGCTACAGCCAAAAACATTCAGTACTTC. Translating gives CSGATAKNIQYF.

The chain is built from TRBV7-2 and TRBJ2-7; maybe TRBD2 (5 bases). The CDR3 length is 15 residues. Trimming took off 5 bases at V and 0 bases at J, with 14 bases between the two ends. Germline CDR1 SGHTA, CDR2 FQGNSA. CDR3 in amino acids: CASSPRGGASYEQYF. CDR3 nucleotide sequence: TGTGCCAGCAGCCCCCGTGGAGGAGCCTCCTACGAGCAGTACTTC.

This clone was seen once. The chain recombines TRBV29-1 with TRBJ2-3, with TRBD2 matching 13 bases. V lost 7 bases and J lost 4; bases outside the gene matches: 5. Germline CDR1 SQVTM, CDR2 ANQGSEA. The CDR3 covers 14 residues. The CDR3 DNA reads TGCAGCGCTCGGACTAGCGGGAGATCAGATACGCAGTATTTT. The encoded protein is CSARTSGRSDTQYF.

In DNA form, the CDR3 reads TGTGCCAGCAGTGGAGACAGGAGTAATGAAAAACTGTTTTTT. Its protein is CASSGDRSNEKLFF. The chain is built from TRBV2 and TRBJ1-4, with D maybe TRBD1 (6 bases). CDR1 is SNHLY and CDR2 is FYNNEI in the germline V gene. Trimming shortened V by 4 bases and J by 4 bases, and 10 bases separated the two germline ends. The CDR3 totals 14 residues.

V gene TRBV5-4 combines with J gene TRBJ2-1; D is possibly TRBD2 (5 bases). V lost 4 bases and J lost 5, with 19 bases in between. The germline CDR1 and CDR2 sequences are SGHNT and YYREEE (reference sequence). The CDR3 has 16 amino acids. CDR3 region: CASSQSLRRTDNEQFF. Here the CDR3 DNA reads TGTGCCAGCAGCCAAAGCCTGAGGAGGACGGACAATGAGCAGTTCTTC. Complete variable domain (other parts from reference TRBV5-4 and TRBJ2-1): ETGVTQSPTHLIKTRGQQVTLRCSSQSGHNTVSWYQQALGQGPQFIFQYYREEENGRGNFPPRFSGLQFPNYSSELNVNALELDDSALYLCASSQSLRRTDNEQFFGPGTRLTVL.

The CDR3 region has the DNA TGCAGCGTTGAAGAGGCCGGACTAGCGGGTCCTAATGAGCAGTTCTTC. It yields the protein CSVEEAGLAGPNEQFF. The V and J genes are TRBV29-1 and TRBJ2-1; 11 positions agree with TRBD2. The junction had 8 bases not matched to a gene; V was cut back by 0 bases and J by 7 bases. This CDR3 has 16 amino acids. Germline V gives CDR1 SQVTM, CDR2 ANQGSEA.

J is TRBJ2-7 and V is TRBV7-9; the D gene is possibly TRBD1 (6 bases). Germline CDR1 and CDR2: SEHNR and FQNEAQ (reference sequence). CDR3 size: 14 residues. V shed 5 bases and J shed 1 base, with 12 bases lying between them. This CDR3 is CASSTTTGSYEQYF. The CDR3 DNA follows: TGTGCCAGCAGCACTACGACAGGATCCTACGAGCAGTACTTC. Variable domain in full (rest from reference TRBV7-9 and TRBJ2-7): DTGVSQNPRHKITKRGQNVTFRCDPISEHNRLYWYRQTLGQGPEFLTYFQNEAQLEKSRLLSDRFSAERPKGSFSTLEIQRTEQGDSAMYLCASSTTTGSYEQYFGPGTRLTVT.

The chain links TRBV25-1 to TRBJ1-1, with TRBD1 matching over 8 bases. CDR3 length equals 16 residues. Per the germline V gene, CDR1 is MGHDK and CDR2 is SYGVNS. V dropped 2 bases and J dropped 7; count of bases not matched to a gene: 12. For the CDR3, the DNA is TGTGCCAGCAGTGAACGCGAGACAGGGGTAGGCGGTGAAGCTTTCTTT. It codes for CASSERETGVGGEAFF.

The chain has TRBV5-7 and TRBJ2-7; 9 nucleotides match TRBD1. Being an ORF, TRBV5-7 has a function that is uncertain. The CDR3 covers 14 residues. With 4 bases clipped from V and 4 bases from J, the junction kept 6 bases outside the gene matches. The CDR3 DNA reads as TGTGCCAGCAGCACCGGGACAGGGCGTTACGAGCAGTACTTC. This encodes CASSTGTGRYEQYF.

The chain couples TRBV10-3 to TRBJ2-3; no clear D. V was pared by 11 bases and J by 0 bases, with 18 bases between. The CDR3 runs to 15 residues. Per germline, CDR1 ENHRY and CDR2 SYGVKD. Here the CDR3 reads CAAPPQPLSTDTQYF. The CDR3, as DNA: TGTGCCGCCCCCCCGCAACCCCTAAGCACAGATACGCAGTATTTT.

The chain carries TRBV7-9 and TRBJ2-5; TRBD2 is a possible D gene (5 bases). The CDR3 loop spans 14 amino acids. Germline V gene lookup returns CDR1 SEHNR and CDR2 FQNEAQ (reference sequence). V lost 5 bases and J 4 bases, leaving 14 bases between the germline ends. CDR3 sequence (DNA): TGTGCCAGCAGCAAATGGGCACGGGGAGAGACCCAGTACTTC. Its translation is CASSKWARGETQYF.

This rearrangement joins TRBV28 to TRBJ2-7; D might be TRBD1 (5 bases). Germline V gene sequence: CDR1 MDHEN, CDR2 SYDVKM. Trimming left V 2 bases short and J 2 bases short, with 19 bases between. CDR3 length equals 17 residues. The CDR3 DNA reads as TGTGCCAGCAGTTTACCTGTAGGGCAGGGAAACCCCTACGAGCAGTACTTC. This encodes CASSLPVGQGNPYEQYF.